This T cell receptor (beta chain) was recovered during a study of blood T cell repertoires in COVID-19 (TCRdb year 2020). Some background on the complete study: Samples covering the acute and convalescent phases of COVID-19 were provided by collaborators in the United States, Italy and Spain. The material from the prospective study consisted of cDNA or gDNA derived from T cells, B-cell-depleted T cells, or PBMCs. Subjects who had been exposed to COVID-19, were actively infected with it, or had recovered from it provided the deeply sampled blood TCRbeta repertoires that made up the dataset. The repertoires were released in a freely available public database meant as a resource for research on the immune response to SARS-CoV-2. The samples were drawn from the first 160 participants of the ongoing ImmuneRACE study and from 1,254 subjects provided by 6 global collaborators. Nearly every sample came with metadata listing a de-identified subject ID, COVID-19 status, age in years and sex. Where available, HLA class I and class II types were taken from metadata supplied by the sample provider and were not determined by assay-based typing. What the authors observed across the whole study: The amount of clinical and demographic metadata varied by source and participant and was provided uncurated.

In the case of this clone: Its antigen target is currently unknown. The sample holds no much larger clone one base away, and base qualities are not on file.

The immunoSEQ Assay, a bias-controlled multiplex PCR, was used to amplify TCRbeta CDR3 regions from genomic DNA. As for the authors' bioinformatics: Nucleated cell counts per sample were estimated from amplification of reference gene primers within the assay. Sequence reads were collapsed and filtered to measure the absolute abundance of every unique TCRbeta CDR3 rearrangement. For each sample, productive Simpson clonality was calculated by taking the square root of Simpson's diversity index across productive rearrangements. Here the immuneACCESS table is served through TCRdb, limited to in-frame sequences with V and J called. Missing clones are a known gap in these copies; in checked studies unresolved V genes cover under half, and the rest lacks a known reason. That table is the source of V, J and clone size, and D and trimming were worked out from the DNA. Recorded for this sample are about 14,000 clones; around 78% of them occurred a single time. The ten largest clones represent 9.7% of the sample.

Whole blood was collected in K2EDTA tubes by collaborating institutions according to the institutions' own protocols. For TCRbeta analysis, collaborators shipped samples in one of three forms: frozen whole blood, isolated PBMCs, or DNA extracted from either of those sample types. From cysteine to phenylalanine, the CDR3 is 17 amino acids long. The CDR3 DNA has 51 bases and is translated from base 1. V lost 1 base and J lost 3 bases; the stretch between them is 16 bases long. CDR1 MDHEN and CDR2 SYDVKM are derived from the germline V gene. The clonotype comes from a man between 65 and 85 years old with acute or convalescent COVID-19. What was sequenced was peripheral blood. Recombination connected TRBV28 to TRBJ1-5; the D gene remains uncertain. The nucleotides are TGTGCCAGCAGTTTATACCCGGAACGGGTTTCCAATCAGCCCCAGCATTTT. The resulting protein is CASSLYPERVSNQPQHF.